Below are 14 T cell receptor beta chains sequenced from a single sample in a study of regulatory T cells in long-lasting Graves disease. Investigators prepared the TCR beta libraries by applying iRepertoire HTBI primers and Arm-PCR of CDR3 regions. TCRdb called the multiplex PCR reads again in MiXCR, with one record for every CDR3 protein. The table lists 400,000 to 500,000 distinct CDR3 sequences, over 15% of them singletons, with about 23% in the top ten. Time point defined: newly diagnosed GD, antithyroid drugs for less than 3 months. There was RNA extracted from PBMCs, and the TCR library was made from it. These data were also filed under a second study, of T cells in Graves' hyperthyroidism and ophthalmopathy.

Sequenced material: peripheral blood mononuclear cells (PBMCs), taken at new diagnosis, from a patient treated with antithyroid drugs. All receptors derive from a young woman with Graves disease.

This clonotype was found a few times. The chain carries TRBV5-1 and TRBJ2-3; no clear D gene. The CDR3 totals 15 residues. Between the trimmed V and J ends, which lost 2 bases and 5 bases, there was a span of 15 bases. CDR1 is SGHRS, CDR2 YFSETQ, per germline. The CDR3 nucleotides read TGCGCCAGCAGCTTAACGGACGGTTTGGGAGATACGCAGTATTTT. This sequence encodes CASSLTDGLGDTQYF.

The table lists this clonotype with many counts. The V gene is TRBV20-1, the J gene TRBJ1-1, with 10 bases lining up with TRBD1. Germline V gene data show CDR1 as DFQATT and CDR2 as SNEGSKA (reference sequence). The CDR3 is 16 residues long. V lost 1 base and J lost 2; bases outside the gene matches: 7. Here the CDR3 reads CSARARQGARNTEAFF. CDR3 DNA sequence: TGCAGTGCTAGAGCTAGACAGGGGGCTCGTAACACTGAAGCTTTCTTT.

Only a few counts were recorded for this clonotype. The chain employs TRBV7-3 and TRBJ2-1, with D maybe TRBD1 (6 bases). Deletions cut 5 bases from V and 10 bases from J, with 15 bases between. CDR3 length: 13 residues. Germline loops: CDR1 SGHTA, CDR2 FQGTGA. CDR3 nucleotide sequence: TGTGCCAGCAGCCCGACAGGAAGGCGAGAGCAGTTCTTC. Protein sequence: CASSPTGRREQFF.

This clonotype was recorded at least ten times. The V call is TRBV11-2, the J call TRBJ2-1; no reliable D call. CDR1 and CDR2 (germline): SGHAT, FQNNGV. V was cut by 2 bases and J by 9 bases, with 8 bases left in between. This CDR3 spans 12 amino acids. The CDR3 DNA reads TGTGCCAGCAGCTTATACGTAGGTGAGCAGTTCTTC. This sequence encodes CASSLYVGEQFF. The whole variable domain, filled in from reference TRBV11-2 and TRBJ2-1, reads EAGVAQSPRYKIIEKRQSVAFWCNPISGHATLYWYQQILGQGPKLLIQFQNNGVVDDSQLPKDRFSAERLKGVDSTLKIQPAKLEDSAVYLCASSLYVGEQFFGPGTRLTVL.

This chain links TRBV14 with TRBJ1-4; 7 bases map to TRBD1. The V segment lost 2 bases and the J segment 3 bases; nucleotides outside the gene matches: 9. Germline values: CDR1 SGHDN, CDR2 FVKESK. The CDR3 runs 17 residues. CDR3 nucleotides: TGTGCCAGCAGCCAACACTCAGGGGGGACGTCTAATGAAAAACTGTTTTTT. Amino acids: CASSQHSGGTSNEKLFF. The full variable domain, rest sourced from reference TRBV14 and TRBJ1-4, is EAGVTQFPSHSVIEKGQTVTLRCDPISGHDNLYWYRRVMGKEIKFLLHFVKESKQDESGMPNNRFLAERTGGTYSTLKVQPAELEDSGVYFCASSQHSGGTSNEKLFFGSGTQLSVL.

This clonotype came up many times. The chain links TRBV6-9 to TRBJ2-1; 10 bases agree with TRBD2. Germline CDR1 reads MNHGY; CDR2 reads SVAAGI. The CDR3 spans 17 residues. With V trimmed by 0 bases and J by 8 bases, 10 bases remained unmatched. The CDR3 DNA follows: TGTGCCAGCAGTTATTCCCCTTTAGCGGGAGGTAGGGATGAGCAGTTCTTC. Translated, it gives CASSYSPLAGGRDEQFF.

A few counts support this clonotype. The chain carries TRBV12-3 or TRBV12-4 and TRBJ2-7, with 7 bases fitting TRBD2. Losses at the gene ends were 8 bases for V and 2 bases for J; bases not matched to a gene: 3. The CDR3 extends over 12 amino acids. The CDR3 DNA follows: TGTGCCAGCCAGCGGGACGCCTACGAGCAGTACTTC. Translated, it gives CASQRDAYEQYF.

The rearrangement uses TRBV12-3 or TRBV12-4 and TRBJ1-1; possibly TRBD1 for D (6 bases). The CDR3 has 12 residues. Trimming stripped 2 bases from V and 8 bases from J, with 9 bases between. The CDR3 nucleotides are TGTGCCAGCAGTTTAAGGACAGTCGAAGCTTTCTTT. It yields the protein CASSLRTVEAFF.

This clonotype was seen at least ten times. The chain links TRBV11-2 to TRBJ2-3; no reliable D call. The germline gives CDR1 SGHAT, CDR2 FQNNGV. V was trimmed by 7 bases and J by 3 bases, leaving 14 bases between them. The CDR3 sequence is 14 residues long. CDR3: CASTPERITDTQYF. The CDR3, as DNA: TGTGCCAGCACCCCGGAGAGGATTACAGATACGCAGTATTTT.

This clonotype was recorded a few times. J is TRBJ2-1 and V is TRBV4-3, with TRBD2 matching over 8 bases. CDR1 is LGHNA and CDR2 is YSLEER in the germline V gene. The CDR3 length is 14 residues. Trimming at V came to 5 bases and at J to 12 bases, leaving 12 bases not matched to a gene. CDR3 nucleotides: TGCGCCAGCAGCTCGGGACTAGGGGTCCGGGGGCAGTTCTTC. Translating gives CASSSGLGVRGQFF.

This clonotype came up a few times. This chain links TRBV19 with TRBJ2-2, with D unclear. Between the trimmed V and J ends, which lost 3 bases and 0 bases, there was a span of 8 bases. The CDR3 totals 15 residues. Looked up from germline, CDR1 is LNHDA and CDR2 is SQIVND (reference sequence). The CDR3 loop reads CASSIVPANTGELFF. CDR3 DNA: TGTGCCAGTAGTATCGTTCCGGCGAACACCGGGGAGCTGTTTTTT.

V gene TRBV5-6 combines with J gene TRBJ2-7, with D unresolved. Trimming pared 0 bases from V and 12 bases from J, leaving 10 bases between. The CDR3 consists of 11 residues. CDR1 is SGHDT, CDR2 YYEEEE, per germline. The DNA for the CDR3 is TGTGCCAGCAGCTTGGATTCGGCCTGGTACTTC. It specifies CASSLDSAWYF.

Only a few counts were recorded for this clonotype. V is TRBV7-2 and J is TRBJ2-5; D is undetermined. The CDR3 is 15 residues long. Trimming took off 2 bases at V and 4 bases at J, with 14 bases between the two ends. Looked up from germline, CDR1 is SGHTA and CDR2 is FQGNSA. The chain's CDR3 is CASSLSGPGLETQYF. The CDR3 DNA reads as TGTGCCAGCAGCTTATCCGGGCCGGGCCTAGAGACCCAGTACTTC.

The rearrangement links TRBV28 to TRBJ2-2, with D tentatively TRBD1 or TRBD2 (5 bases each). V lost 6 bases and J 12 bases, leaving 17 bases between the germline ends. Looked up from germline, CDR1 is MDHEN and CDR2 is SYDVKM. The CDR3 sequence is 13 residues long. The CDR3 nucleotides are TGTGCCAGCAGAGGGACGTTTTCTACGAAGCTGTTTTTT. It specifies CASRGTFSTKLFF.